Presented here are 29 T cell receptor beta chains from one specimen sequenced in a study of regulatory T cells in long-lasting Graves disease. Indicated time point: newly diagnosed GD, antithyroid drugs for less than 3 months. The authors made the TCR library using RNA they extracted from PBMCs. To make TCR beta libraries, researchers used iRepertoire HTBI primers and Arm-PCR of CDR3 regions. TCRdb re-analysed the multiplex PCR reads in MiXCR, keeping a single row per CDR3 protein. The sample consists of about 540,000 distinct CDR3 sequences, 13% of them appearing once. The sample also formed part of further work on T cells in Graves' hyperthyroidism and ophthalmopathy.

This material consisted of peripheral blood mononuclear cells (PBMCs), taken at new diagnosis, from a patient treated with antithyroid drugs. The receptors derive from a young man with Graves disease.

This clonotype appeared a few times. The chain carries TRBV29-1 and TRBJ2-1, with D perhaps matching TRBD1 (5 bases). Germline V gene lookup returns CDR1 SQVTM and CDR2 ANQGSEA. V gave up 1 base and J gave up 4 bases, with 14 bases separating them. The CDR3 totals 15 residues. The CDR3 DNA is TGCAGCGTTGAAGTTCGGCAGGGATATTACAATGAGCAGTTCTTC. Translating it yields CSVEVRQGYYNEQFF.

The rearrangement links TRBV6-1 to TRBJ1-3; D not certain. In germline, CDR1 is MNHNS, CDR2 SASEGT. The CDR3 loop spans 12 amino acids. V lost 6 bases and J lost 2, with 5 bases in between. The DNA of the CDR3 is TGTGCCAGCAGCATCACTGGAAACACCATATATTTT. It encodes CASSITGNTIYF.

The V call is TRBV10-3, the J call TRBJ1-3; D unclear. The CDR3 extends over 15 amino acids. Deletions cut 2 bases from V and 0 bases from J, with 8 bases between. In germline, CDR1 is ENHRY, CDR2 SYGVKD. The CDR3 spells CAISEEVFSGNTIYF. The DNA for the CDR3 is TGTGCCATCAGTGAGGAGGTTTTCTCTGGAAACACCATATATTTT.

There are many counts of this clonotype. The chain uses TRBV3-1 and TRBJ1-1; TRBD1 is a possible D gene (5 bases). Trimming stripped 0 bases from V and 4 bases from J, with 12 bases between. Germline CDR1 reads LGHDT; CDR2 reads YNNKEL (reference sequence). The CDR3 covers 15 residues. The chain's CDR3 is CASSQEFRGGTEAFF. For the CDR3, the DNA is TGTGCCAGCAGCCAAGAATTCCGCGGGGGCACTGAAGCTTTCTTT. Full variable domain (remainder filled in from reference TRBV3-1 and TRBJ1-1): DTAVSQTPKYLVTQMGNDKSIKCEQNLGHDTMYWYKQDSKKFLKIMFSYNNKELIINETVPNRFSPKSPDKAHLNLHINSLELGDSAVYFCASSQEFRGGTEAFFGQGTRLTVV.

This clonotype showed up just a few times. The rearrangement joins TRBV25-1 to TRBJ2-7; no definite D call. The CDR3 is 14 amino acids. V was clipped by 1 base and J by 3 bases, with 10 bases between them. CDR1 and CDR2 from the germline V gene are MGHDK and SYGVNS. The CDR3 bases are TGTGCCAGCAGTGAATTCGAAAGTTTCTACGAGCAGTACTTC. Protein product: CASSEFESFYEQYF.

The V and J genes are TRBV7-9 and TRBJ1-1, with 11 bases matching TRBD1. The germline CDR1 and CDR2 sequences are SEHNR and FQNEAQ (reference sequence). The CDR3 runs 15 residues. The V segment lost 5 bases and the J segment 5 bases; nucleotides outside the gene matches: 7. The chain's CDR3 is CASSPRTGGTTEAFF. CDR3 nucleotide sequence: TGTGCCAGCAGCCCTCGGACAGGGGGCACGACTGAAGCTTTCTTT.

This clonotype was observed a handful of times. This chain joins TRBV18 and TRBJ1-1; a weak D match, TRBD1 (5 bases). The CDR3 spans 13 residues. CDR1 and CDR2 from the germline V gene are KGHSH and LQKENI. V was shortened by 1 base and J by 10 bases, with 13 bases between the two germline ends. The CDR3 bases are TGTGCCAGCTCACCACGGGGGGAAGACCGAGCTTTCTTT. It specifies CASSPRGEDRAFF.

This clonotype was detected ten times or more. This chain uses TRBV19 with TRBJ2-1; D is uncertain. V lost 4 bases and J 12 bases, leaving 10 bases between the germline ends. Germline CDR1 LNHDA, CDR2 SQIVND (reference sequence). The CDR3 length is 11 residues. The CDR3 DNA sequence: TGTGCCAGTAGTAAGGCTACCCGGCAGTTCTTC. It codes for CASSKATRQFF.

The rearrangement joins TRBV12-3 or TRBV12-4 to TRBJ2-3; D could derive from TRBD1 or TRBD2 (5 bases each). This CDR3 spans 11 amino acids. Trimming left V 8 bases short and J 9 bases short, with 12 bases between. The CDR3 sequence: CASLNGDTQYF. The DNA of the CDR3 is TGTGCCAGCTTGAACGGGGACACGCAGTATTTT.

This clonotype came up a few times. The chain links TRBV10-1 to TRBJ1-5; D is unclear. Trimming pared 0 bases from V and 4 bases from J, leaving 7 bases between. This CDR3 has 14 residues. From germline, CDR1 is WNHNN and CDR2 SYGVQD (reference sequence). The CDR3 sequence is CASSESRDNQPQHF. Here the CDR3 DNA reads TGCGCCAGCAGTGAGTCACGGGATAATCAGCCCCAGCATTTT.

Only a few counts were recorded for this clonotype. This chain uses TRBV20-1 with TRBJ1-2, with 8 positions matching TRBD1. This CDR3 is 15 amino acids long. The trim removed 6 bases at V and 6 bases at J, leaving 15 bases unmatched. The germline CDR1 and CDR2 sequences are DFQATT and SNEGSKA (reference sequence). The CDR3 nucleotides read TGCAGTGCGCCGGACAGGGCCACGACTATAGATGGCTACACCTTC. Its protein product is CSAPDRATTIDGYTF.

This clonotype has at least ten counts. The chain is built from TRBV7-9 and TRBJ2-3; the match to TRBD2 covers 8 bases. Unmatched junction bases numbered 6, after V lost 5 bases and J lost 2 bases. The CDR3 has 15 residues. CDR1 is SEHNR, CDR2 FQNEAQ, per germline (reference sequence). CDR3 nucleotide sequence: TGTGCCAGCAGCCCACTAGCGGATTACACAGATACGCAGTATTTT. Amino acid sequence: CASSPLADYTDTQYF.

This clonotype has at least ten counts. The chain couples TRBV10-3 to TRBJ2-5, with D possibly TRBD1 on 5 matching bases. Trimming left V 4 bases short and J 0 bases short, with 15 bases between. CDR3 length equals 16 residues. The germline CDR1 and CDR2 sequences are ENHRY and SYGVKD. CDR3 DNA sequence: TGTGCCATCAGTGTTTCAGGGAACCCATACCAAGAGACCCAGTACTTC. This codes for CAISVSGNPYQETQYF.

For this clonotype: A read error is possible here, since a much larger clone lies one base away. The chain links TRBV2 to TRBJ2-3; D is ambiguous. This CDR3 spans 14 amino acids. The V end was cut by 7 bases, the J end by 0 bases, with 11 bases between. Per the germline V gene, CDR1 is SNHLY and CDR2 is FYNNEI. Here the CDR3 reads CASTQGRSTDTQYF. The CDR3 DNA sequence: TGTGCCAGCACGCAAGGGCGGAGCACAGATACGCAGTATTTT.

This clonotype was seen ten or more times. The rearrangement uses TRBV4-1 and TRBJ2-2; TRBD2 matches at 9 bases. Germline V gene lookup returns CDR1 MGHRA and CDR2 YSYEKL. The CDR3 extends over 17 amino acids. V was pared by 0 bases and J by 6 bases, with 8 bases of the junction left unmatched. The CDR3 DNA sequence: TGCGCCAGCAGCCAAGATCGTGCGCTAGCGGGATCCGGGGAGCTGTTTTTT. Amino acids: CASSQDRALAGSGELFF.

This clonotype appeared a few times. The chain joins TRBV5-1 to TRBJ2-1; 10 nucleotides align to TRBD2. This CDR3 contains 15 residues. Germline trimming cut 4 bases from V and 4 bases from J; bases unmatched to any gene: 5. Germline lookup yields CDR1 SGHRS and CDR2 YFSETQ. The CDR3 bases are TGCGCCAGCAGCGGGGGACTAGCGAAGTACAATGAGCAGTTCTTC. As protein: CASSGGLAKYNEQFF.

This clonotype was observed at least ten times. The chain employs TRBV29-1 and TRBJ2-1; 12 nucleotides agree with TRBD2. The trim removed 6 bases at V and 9 bases at J, leaving 12 bases unmatched. The germline V gene encodes CDR1 SQVTM and CDR2 ANQGSEA. The CDR3 covers 15 residues. The CDR3 sequence is CSVYRGTSGLGEQFF. In DNA form, the CDR3 reads TGCAGCGTATATCGAGGGACTAGCGGGTTAGGTGAGCAGTTCTTC.

This rearrangement joins TRBV7-9 to TRBJ1-4, with 7 bases lining up with TRBD1. The J segment lost 7 bases and the V segment lost 5 bases, leaving 16 bases of the junction unmatched. CDR1 and CDR2 from the germline V gene are SEHNR and FQNEAQ (reference sequence). The CDR3 covers 17 residues. The CDR3 DNA reads TGTGCCAGCAGCCCCTGGGGAGGGGGCGATCTTAGTGAAAAACTGTTTTTT. It is translated as CASSPWGGGDLSEKLFF.

The chain is built from TRBV12-5 and TRBJ2-1; D possibly corresponds to TRBD1 (6 bases). The CDR3 is 14 residues long. CDR1 is LGHNT and CDR2 is FRNRAP in the germline V gene. V lost 1 base and J lost 7, with 11 bases in between. This CDR3 is CASGLASGVNEQFF. Here the CDR3 DNA reads TGTGCTAGTGGTTTGGCCTCAGGGGTAAATGAGCAGTTCTTC. The full variable domain, in which reference TRBV12-5 and TRBJ2-1 provide the parts outside the CDR3, is DARVTQTPRHKVTEMGQEVTMRCQPILGHNTVFWYRQTMMQGLELLAYFRNRAPLDDSGMPKDRFSAEMPDATLATLKIQPSEPRDSAVYFCASGLASGVNEQFFGPGTRLTVL.

The V call is TRBV7-9, the J call TRBJ2-1; 7 bases match TRBD1. Germline V gene sequence: CDR1 SEHNR, CDR2 FQNEAQ (reference sequence). This CDR3 is 15 amino acids long. After removal of 1 base from V and 2 bases from J, the junction contained 2 bases not matched to a gene. The DNA of the CDR3 is TGTGCCAGCAGCTTAGTAGGGGGCGCCTACAATGAGCAGTTCTTC. It encodes CASSLVGGAYNEQFF.

Regarding this clonotype: A far larger clone is just one base off, so this is likely a read error. The V and J genes are TRBV2 and TRBJ2-7; 11 positions match TRBD2. The CDR3 totals 15 residues. Germline V gene data show CDR1 as SNHLY and CDR2 as FYNNEI. CDR3 amino acids: CTSSKLAGDFYEQYF. As DNA, the CDR3 is TGTACCAGCAGTAAACTAGCGGGAGATTTCTACGAGCAGTACTTC.

This clonotype has at least ten counts. The V and J genes are TRBV24-1 and TRBJ1-2; maybe TRBD1 (5 bases). From germline, CDR1 is KGHDR and CDR2 SFDVKD. The germline V and J ends were trimmed by 0 bases and 4 bases, with 5 bases remaining between them. The CDR3 contains 13 residues. CDR3 coding DNA: TGTGCCACCAGTGATTTGGACAGCTATGGCTACACCTTC. Translated, it gives CATSDLDSYGYTF.

As concerns this clonotype: Since the CDR3 does not end with the conserved phenylalanine or tryptophan, this likely comes from a read error. The chain is built from TRBV19 and TRBJ2-3; 15 bases are shared with TRBD2. Germline V gene lookup returns CDR1 LNHDA and CDR2 SQIVND (reference sequence). Trimming removed 6 bases from V and 0 bases from J; junction bases left unmatched: 10. The CDR3 extends over 19 amino acids. CDR3 sequence: CASSGTSGRPGSSTDTQYL. CDR3 DNA: TGTGCCAGTAGCGGGACTAGCGGGAGGCCCGGCTCTAGCACAGATACGCAGTATCTT.

In its sample, this clonotype was seen many times. The chain couples TRBV28 to TRBJ1-3; tentatively, D is TRBD1 (5 bases). There are 16 residues in the CDR3. Looked up from germline, CDR1 is MDHEN and CDR2 is SYDVKM. Trimming left V 3 bases short and J 3 bases short, with 15 bases between. CDR3 nucleotide sequence: TGTGCCAGCAGTTTTCTCCAGGGAGGATTTGGAAACACCATATATTTT. Protein product: CASSFLQGGFGNTIYF. Looking up the rest from reference TRBV28 and TRBJ1-3 gives the full variable domain: DVKVTQSSRYLVKRTGEKVFLECVQDMDHENMFWYRQDPGLGLRLIYFSYDVKMKEKGDIPEGYSVSREKKERFSLILESASTNQTSMYLCASSFLQGGFGNTIYFGEGSWLTVV.

The chain employs TRBV19 and TRBJ2-5; D call uncertain. CDR1 and CDR2 from the germline V gene are LNHDA and SQIVND (reference sequence). There are 15 residues in the CDR3. CDR3 in DNA: TGTAATCCCTATTGTCTCAGCGAGCTCGAGGAGACCCAGTACTTC. This translates into CNPYCLSELEETQYF.

This clonotype was counted between two and nine times. Sequence at one end of the junction differs from germline and may be a read error. The chain carries TRBV5-1 and TRBJ2-3, with TRBD2 identical over 11 bases. Germline V gives CDR1 SGHRS, CDR2 YFSETQ. The length of the CDR3 is 17 residues. The CDR3 is CASSLGIAGGATDAQYF. Here the CDR3 DNA reads TGCGCCAGCAGCTTGGGGATAGCGGGAGGGGCCACAGATGCGCAGTATTTT.

This clonotype appeared a few times. This chain links TRBV7-9 with TRBJ2-3; 7 bases map to TRBD2. CDR1 is SEHNR and CDR2 is FQNEAQ in the germline V gene (reference sequence). The V segment lost 1 base and the J segment 5 bases; nucleotides outside the gene matches: 6. The CDR3 consists of 15 residues. This CDR3 reads CASSLVGGSGDTQYF. CDR3 nucleotide sequence: TGTGCCAGCAGCTTAGTGGGAGGGAGCGGAGATACGCAGTATTTT.

This clonotype was detected a few times. This sequence joins TRBV6-4 and TRBJ1-5; unclear D gene. The V end was cut by 6 bases, the J end by 0 bases, with 12 bases between. CDR3 size: 15 residues. Germline loops: CDR1 MRHNA, CDR2 SNTAGT. The CDR3 sequence is CASRQNLYSNQPQHF. In DNA, the CDR3 is TGTGCCAGCAGACAGAACCTATATAGCAATCAGCCCCAGCATTTT.

The V call is TRBV20-1, the J call TRBJ2-2, with no clear D. From germline, CDR1 is DFQATT and CDR2 SNEGSKA (reference sequence). The CDR3 length is 11 residues. V dropped 0 bases and J dropped 8 bases, with 4 bases sitting between them. Here the CDR3 DNA reads TGCAGTGCTAGAGATTCGGGGGAGCTGTTTTTT. This encodes CSARDSGELFF.